This T cell receptor beta chain appears in the sequencing data of a study of blood T cells in healthy people across ages. V shed 5 bases and J 2 bases; nucleotides not matched to a gene: 12. The CDR3 length is 17 residues. Sample-barcoded 5' priming and a J-beta primer mix drove a second PCR of about 6 to 12 cycles. TCRdb independently ran MiXCR on the 5' RACE reads; one entry per CDR3 protein. Altogether about 1,600,000 distinct CDR3 sequences are present, roughly 40% being singletons, with the ten largest covering less than 8%. The sequenced sample consisted of blood. The chain uses TRBV12-3 or TRBV12-4 and TRBJ1-1; 9 nucleotides align to TRBD1. The clonotype originates from a woman between 18 and 29 years old in good health. CDR3 sequence (DNA): TGTGCCAGCAGTCTATCCTGGGACAGGGCGGGAAACACTGAAGCTTTCTTT. Translated: CASSLSWDRAGNTEAFF.